A selection of T cell receptor beta chains follows, all from one sample in a study of blood T cells in healthy people across ages. MiXCR was run by TCRdb on the 5' RACE reads, yielding one entry per CDR3 protein. This table has 700,000 to 900,000 distinct CDR3 sequences, approximately 53% appearing once. Sequenced sample: blood. The receptors were gathered from a man aged 80 or over in good health. The CDR3 runs from the conserved cysteine through the conserved F or W. Each record gives: clone size, D gene, J gene, V gene, CDR3 protein, CDR3 DNA. The D gene is left open where the match is weak. Clone size is shown for a subset of rows, as once, few, many or a class of expanded clone.

abundance: few; d_gene: TRBD1; j_gene: TRBJ2-5; v_gene: TRBV29-1; CDR3aa: CSVDSRDRGSETQYF; CDR3nt: TGCAGCGTCGACTCCCGGGACAGGGGGAGTGAGACCCAGTACTTC
abundance: -; d_gene: -; j_gene: TRBJ2-6; v_gene: TRBV27; CDR3aa: CASSLDRISSGANVLTF; CDR3nt: TGTGCCAGCAGTTTAGACAGAATTAGCTCTGGGGCCAACGTCCTGACTTTC
abundance: few; d_gene: TRBD2; j_gene: TRBJ2-2; v_gene: TRBV30; CDR3aa: CAWRGLASNTGELFF; CDR3nt: TGTGCCTGGAGGGGACTAGCGAGTAACACCGGGGAGCTGTTTTTT
abundance: few; d_gene: TRBD1; j_gene: TRBJ2-7; v_gene: TRBV5-1; CDR3aa: CASTPGTVGYEQYF; CDR3nt: TGCGCCAGCACCCCCGGGACAGTCGGGTACGAGCAGTACTTC
abundance: -; d_gene: TRBD1; j_gene: TRBJ2-5; v_gene: TRBV6-6; CDR3aa: CASSYWTGPQETQYF; CDR3nt: TGTGCCAGCAGTTATTGGACAGGCCCCCAAGAGACCCAGTACTTC
abundance: -; d_gene: -; j_gene: TRBJ2-7; v_gene: TRBV10-3; CDR3aa: CAISPTVTNYEQYF; CDR3nt: TGTGCCATCAGTCCGACAGTAACGAACTACGAGCAGTACTTC
abundance: -; d_gene: -; j_gene: TRBJ1-2; v_gene: TRBV10-3; CDR3aa: CAISERTDLNGYTF; CDR3nt: TGTGCCATCAGTGAACGGACAGATCTCAATGGCTACACCTTC
abundance: -; d_gene: TRBD2; j_gene: TRBJ2-4; v_gene: TRBV6-5; CDR3aa: CATGRENRHIQYF; CDR3nt: TGTGCCACCGGGCGGGAGAACCGGCACATTCAGTACTTC
abundance: -; d_gene: -; j_gene: TRBJ1-2; v_gene: TRBV12-3/TRBV12-4; CDR3aa: CASSLASGGHTF; CDR3nt: TGTGCCAGCAGTTTAGCGTCCGGCGGCCACACCTTC
abundance: few; d_gene: TRBD2; j_gene: TRBJ2-7; v_gene: TRBV20-1; CDR3aa: CSASTSATYEQYF; CDR3nt: TGCAGTGCTTCGACTAGCGCTACCTACGAGCAGTACTTC
abundance: -; d_gene: -; j_gene: TRBJ2-6; v_gene: TRBV11-2; CDR3aa: CASSSGRQVYSGANVLTF; CDR3nt: TGTGCCAGCAGCTCGGGTCGACAGGTCTACTCTGGGGCCAACGTCCTGACTTTC
abundance: -; d_gene: TRBD2; j_gene: TRBJ2-7; v_gene: TRBV6-2/TRBV6-3; CDR3aa: CASGSGTHEQYF; CDR3nt: TGTGCCAGCGGCAGCGGGACCCACGAGCAGTACTTC
abundance: few; d_gene: -; j_gene: TRBJ1-2; v_gene: TRBV7-2; CDR3aa: CASSPTWDYYGYTF; CDR3nt: TGTGCCAGCAGCCCAACGTGGGATTACTATGGCTACACCTTC
abundance: -; d_gene: TRBD1; j_gene: TRBJ2-7; v_gene: TRBV7-9; CDR3aa: CASSTEPGTGFRYEQYF; CDR3nt: TGTGCCAGCAGCACAGAACCCGGGACAGGTTTTCGCTACGAGCAGTACTTC
abundance: -; d_gene: TRBD2; j_gene: TRBJ2-5; v_gene: TRBV28; CDR3aa: CASSFPDTSSGPQGETQYF; CDR3nt: TGTGCCAGCAGTTTCCCCGACACCTCTAGCGGACCCCAGGGCGAGACCCAGTACTTC
abundance: few; d_gene: -; j_gene: TRBJ2-1; v_gene: TRBV29-1; CDR3aa: CSVENEQFF; CDR3nt: TGCAGCGTTGAAAATGAGCAGTTCTTC
abundance: -; d_gene: -; j_gene: TRBJ2-1; v_gene: TRBV10-3; CDR3aa: CAISLLARSSANEQFF; CDR3nt: TGTGCCATCAGTCTACTCGCGAGGTCCAGCGCCAATGAGCAGTTCTTC
abundance: few; d_gene: -; j_gene: TRBJ2-1; v_gene: TRBV7-3; CDR3aa: CASSRVGNEQFF; CDR3nt: TGTGCCAGCAGCAGAGTAGGCAATGAGCAGTTCTTC
abundance: -; d_gene: TRBD2; j_gene: TRBJ2-7; v_gene: TRBV3-1; CDR3aa: CASSFPGTSIEQYF; CDR3nt: TGTGCCAGCAGCTTTCCCGGGACTAGCATCGAGCAGTACTTC
abundance: once; d_gene: -; j_gene: TRBJ2-4; v_gene: TRBV5-6; CDR3aa: CASSLVSQVPKNIQYF; CDR3nt: TGTGCCAGCAGCTTGGTTAGTCAGGTACCCAAAAACATTCAGTACTTC
abundance: -; d_gene: -; j_gene: TRBJ2-5; v_gene: TRBV27; CDR3aa: CASGPSSRPVETQYF; CDR3nt: TGTGCCAGCGGTCCTTCTAGCAGACCGGTAGAGACCCAGTACTTC
abundance: -; d_gene: -; j_gene: TRBJ2-4; v_gene: TRBV28; CDR3aa: CASNQIGAKNIQYF; CDR3nt: TGTGCCAGCAATCAGATTGGGGCCAAAAACATTCAGTACTTC
abundance: -; d_gene: TRBD2; j_gene: TRBJ2-1; v_gene: TRBV20-1; CDR3aa: CSARGASGGYNEQFF; CDR3nt: TGCAGTGCTAGAGGGGCCAGCGGGGGGTACAATGAGCAGTTCTTC
abundance: -; d_gene: -; j_gene: TRBJ2-1; v_gene: TRBV7-9; CDR3aa: CASILGIYNEQFF; CDR3nt: TGTGCCAGCATATTAGGGATTTACAATGAGCAGTTCTTC
abundance: -; d_gene: -; j_gene: TRBJ2-1; v_gene: TRBV7-2; CDR3aa: CASSLGRTSNEQFF; CDR3nt: TGTGCCAGCAGCTTGGGCAGGACATCCAATGAGCAGTTCTTC
abundance: -; d_gene: TRBD1; j_gene: TRBJ2-5; v_gene: TRBV10-3; CDR3aa: CAIRKGTGTQETQYF; CDR3nt: TGTGCCATCAGGAAGGGGACAGGGACCCAAGAGACCCAGTACTTC
abundance: -; d_gene: -; j_gene: TRBJ2-3; v_gene: TRBV14; CDR3aa: CASSPHSSTDTQYF; CDR3nt: TGTGCCAGCAGTCCTCATAGCAGCACAGATACGCAGTATTTT